This T cell receptor beta chain was sequenced during a study of T cell changes during pregnancy in multiple sclerosis. The CDR3 has 18 residues. Sequencing used immunoSEQ multiplex PCR; TCRdb keeps in-frame clones, though not all of them. The table records about 68,000 clones, about 89% of them present only once. Sequenced here: peripheral blood, sampled in the second trimester of pregnancy. This chain links TRBV21-1 with TRBJ2-3; TRBD1 is taken as the D call from the table, unchecked against the DNA. TRBV21-1 is tagged as a pseudogene. This sequence was found in a female donor with multiple sclerosis, enrolled in a pregnancy study. CDR3 coding DNA: TGTGCCAGCAGCATCAACAGGGCCGTTGTCCTTAGCACAGATACGCAGTATTTT. Translating it yields CASSINRAVVLSTDTQYF.